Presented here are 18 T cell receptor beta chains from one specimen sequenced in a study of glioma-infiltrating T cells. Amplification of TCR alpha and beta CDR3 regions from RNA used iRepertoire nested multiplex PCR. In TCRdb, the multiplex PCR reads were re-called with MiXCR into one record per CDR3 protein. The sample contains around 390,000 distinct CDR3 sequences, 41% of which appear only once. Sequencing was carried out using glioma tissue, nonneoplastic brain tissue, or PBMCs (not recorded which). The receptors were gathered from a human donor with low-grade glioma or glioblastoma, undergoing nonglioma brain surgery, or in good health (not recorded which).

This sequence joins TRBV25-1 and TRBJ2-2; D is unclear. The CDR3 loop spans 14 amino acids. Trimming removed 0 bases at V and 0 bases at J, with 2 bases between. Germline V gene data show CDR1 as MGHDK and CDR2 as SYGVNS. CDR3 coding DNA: TGTGCCAGCAGTGAATACCCGAACACCGGGGAGCTGTTTTTT. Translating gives CASSEYPNTGELFF. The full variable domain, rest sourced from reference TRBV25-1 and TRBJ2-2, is EADIYQTPRYLVIGTGKKITLECSQTMGHDKMYWYQQDPGMELHLIHYSYGVNSTEKGDLSSESTVSRIRTEHFPLTLESARPSHTSQYLCASSEYPNTGELFFGEGSRLTVL.

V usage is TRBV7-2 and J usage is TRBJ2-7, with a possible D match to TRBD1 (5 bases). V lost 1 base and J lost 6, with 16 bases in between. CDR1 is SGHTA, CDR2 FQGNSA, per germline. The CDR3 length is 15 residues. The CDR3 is CASSLDVWAGLEQYF. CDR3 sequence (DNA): TGTGCCAGCAGCTTAGACGTTTGGGCAGGGCTCGAGCAGTACTTC.

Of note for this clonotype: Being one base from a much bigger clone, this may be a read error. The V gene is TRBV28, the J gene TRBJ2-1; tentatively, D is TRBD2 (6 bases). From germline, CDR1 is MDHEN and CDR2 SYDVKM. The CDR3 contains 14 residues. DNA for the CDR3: TGTGCCAGCAGCCCACTGGGACTCTACAATGAGCGGTTCTTC. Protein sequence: CASSPLGLYNERFF.

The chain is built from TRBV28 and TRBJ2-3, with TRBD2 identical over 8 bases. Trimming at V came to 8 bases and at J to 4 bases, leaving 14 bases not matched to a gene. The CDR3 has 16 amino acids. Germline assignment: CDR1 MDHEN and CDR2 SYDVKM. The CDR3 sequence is CASLPPRRGAADTQYF. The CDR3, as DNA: TGTGCCAGCCTACCCCCCCGGCGGGGGGCGGCAGATACGCAGTATTTT.

CDR3 DNA sequence: TGTGCCAGCAGTGAAACGTTGACTAGCGGAATCACAGATACGCAGTATTTT. Translated: CASSETLTSGITDTQYF. The V and J genes are TRBV2 and TRBJ2-3, with 9 nucleotides matching TRBD2. After removal of 2 bases from V and 2 bases from J, the junction contained 8 bases not matched to a gene. The length of the CDR3 is 17 residues. Germline CDR1 and CDR2: SNHLY and FYNNEI. The variable domain in full, completed from reference TRBV2 and TRBJ2-3, reads EPEVTQTPSHQVTQMGQEVILRCVPISNHLYFYWYRQILGQKVEFLVSFYNNEISEKSEIFDDQFSVERPDGSNFTLKIRSTKLEDSAMYFCASSETLTSGITDTQYFGPGTRLTVL.

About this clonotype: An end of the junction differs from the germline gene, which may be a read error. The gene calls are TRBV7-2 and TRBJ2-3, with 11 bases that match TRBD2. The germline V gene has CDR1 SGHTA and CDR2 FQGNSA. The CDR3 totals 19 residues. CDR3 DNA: TGTGCCAGCAGCTTAAGAGTGTTGACTAGCGGGACCCGCACAGATAAGCAGTATTTT. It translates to CASSLRVLTSGTRTDKQYF.

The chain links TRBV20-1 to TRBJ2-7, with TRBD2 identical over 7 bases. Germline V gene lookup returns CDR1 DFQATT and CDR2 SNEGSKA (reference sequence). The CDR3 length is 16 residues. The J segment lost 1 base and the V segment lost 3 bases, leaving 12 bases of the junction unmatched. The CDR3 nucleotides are TGCAGTGCTAGTCCCCTTACTAGCGCATTTTCCTACGAGCAGTACTTC. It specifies CSASPLTSAFSYEQYF.

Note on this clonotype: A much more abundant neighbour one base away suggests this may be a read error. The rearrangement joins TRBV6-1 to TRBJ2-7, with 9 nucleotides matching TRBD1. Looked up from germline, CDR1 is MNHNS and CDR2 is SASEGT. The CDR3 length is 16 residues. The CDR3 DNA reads TGTGCCAGCAGCCCTAGTCGGGGACAGGGCTCCCACGAGCAGTACTTC. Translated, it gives CASSPSRGQGSHEQYF.

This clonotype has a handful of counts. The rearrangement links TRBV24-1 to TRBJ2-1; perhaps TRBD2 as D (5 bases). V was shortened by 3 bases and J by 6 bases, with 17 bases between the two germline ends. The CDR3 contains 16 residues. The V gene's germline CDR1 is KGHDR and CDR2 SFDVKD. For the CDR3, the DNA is TGTGCCACCAGTGATCCTAAAGACAAGGGAGCCAATGAGCAGTTCTTC. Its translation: CATSDPKDKGANEQFF.

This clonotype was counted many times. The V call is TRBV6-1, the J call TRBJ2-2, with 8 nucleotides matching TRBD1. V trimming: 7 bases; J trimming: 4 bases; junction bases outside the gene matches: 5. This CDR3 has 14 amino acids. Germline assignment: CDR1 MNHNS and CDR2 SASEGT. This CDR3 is CASTRTGTTGELFF. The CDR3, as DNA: TGTGCCAGCACCCGGACAGGGACCACCGGGGAGCTGTTTTTT.

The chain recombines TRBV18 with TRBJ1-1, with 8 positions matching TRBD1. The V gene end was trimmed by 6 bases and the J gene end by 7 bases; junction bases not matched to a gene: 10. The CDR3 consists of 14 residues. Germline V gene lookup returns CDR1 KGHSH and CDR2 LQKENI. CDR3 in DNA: TGTGCCAGCTCCCCTGGGACAGGAGAAAATGAAGCTTTCTTT. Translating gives CASSPGTGENEAFF.

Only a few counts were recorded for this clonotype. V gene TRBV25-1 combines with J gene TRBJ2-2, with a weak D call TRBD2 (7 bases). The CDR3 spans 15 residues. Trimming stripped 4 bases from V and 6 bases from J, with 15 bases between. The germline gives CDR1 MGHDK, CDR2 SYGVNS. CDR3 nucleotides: TGTGCCAGCAGTGGGTTGGGAGGGGGTGCCGGGGAGCTGTTTTTT. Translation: CASSGLGGGAGELFF.

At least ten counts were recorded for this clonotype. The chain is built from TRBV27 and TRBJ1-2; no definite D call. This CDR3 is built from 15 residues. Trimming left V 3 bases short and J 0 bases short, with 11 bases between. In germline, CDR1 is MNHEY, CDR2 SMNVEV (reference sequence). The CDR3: CASSFLARPNYGYTF. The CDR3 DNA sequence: TGTGCCAGCAGTTTTTTGGCCAGACCTAACTATGGCTACACCTTC.

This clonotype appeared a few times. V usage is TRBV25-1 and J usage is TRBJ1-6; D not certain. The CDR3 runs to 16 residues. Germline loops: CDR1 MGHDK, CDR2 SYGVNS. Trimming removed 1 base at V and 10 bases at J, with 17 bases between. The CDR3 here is CASSELGLLAGSPLHF. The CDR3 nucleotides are TGTGCCAGCAGTGAATTGGGCCTCCTGGCCGGATCACCCCTCCACTTT.

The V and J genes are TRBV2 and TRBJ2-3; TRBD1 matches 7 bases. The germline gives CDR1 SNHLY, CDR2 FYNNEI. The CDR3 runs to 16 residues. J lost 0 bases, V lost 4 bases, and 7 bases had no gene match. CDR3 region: CASSVRGRRSTDTQYF. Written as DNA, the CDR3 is TGTGCCAGCAGTGTAAGGGGGCGGAGGAGCACAGATACGCAGTATTTT.

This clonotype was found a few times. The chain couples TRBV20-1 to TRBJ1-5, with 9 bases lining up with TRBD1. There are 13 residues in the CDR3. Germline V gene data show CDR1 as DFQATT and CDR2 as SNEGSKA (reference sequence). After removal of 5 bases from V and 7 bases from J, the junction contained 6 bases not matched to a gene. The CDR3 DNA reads TGCAGTGCTGGGACAGGGCGGGGACAGCCCCAGCATTTT. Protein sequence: CSAGTGRGQPQHF.

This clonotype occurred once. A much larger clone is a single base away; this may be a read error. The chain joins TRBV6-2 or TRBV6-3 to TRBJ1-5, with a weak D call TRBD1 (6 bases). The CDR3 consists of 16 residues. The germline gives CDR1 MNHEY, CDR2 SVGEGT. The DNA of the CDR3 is TGTGCCAGCAGTTTACAGGGAGGTGGGGGCAATCAGACCCAGCATTTT. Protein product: CASSLQGGGGNQTQHF.

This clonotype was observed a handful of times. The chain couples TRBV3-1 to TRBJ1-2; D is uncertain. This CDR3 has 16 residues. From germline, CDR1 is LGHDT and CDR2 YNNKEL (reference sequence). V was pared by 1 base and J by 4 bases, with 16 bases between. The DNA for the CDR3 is TGTGCCAGCAGCCAAGTGATTGTGGGGTTCGGCTATGGCTACACCTTC. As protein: CASSQVIVGFGYGYTF.